Listed here are 18 T cell receptor beta chains from one sample, sequenced in a study of blood T cells in healthy people across ages. PCR was performed a second time for roughly 7 to 12 cycles using a sample-barcoded 5' primer and a J-beta primer mix. TCRdb ran MiXCR on the 5' RACE reads and lists one entry per CDR3 protein. In the table there are about 590,000 distinct CDR3 sequences, approximately 30% of which are singletons. Sequenced: blood. These receptors all come from a woman aged 80 or over in good health.

This clonotype was detected many times. J is TRBJ2-5 and V is TRBV5-4; a weak D match, TRBD1 (6 bases). V was shortened by 4 bases and J by 4 bases, with 14 bases between the two germline ends. In germline, CDR1 is SGHNT, CDR2 YYREEE (reference sequence). This CDR3 region has 14 residues. This chain's CDR3 is CASSREQGGETQYF. Written as DNA, the CDR3 is TGTGCCAGCAGCCGAGAACAGGGTGGAGAGACCCAGTACTTC.

In regard to this clonotype: One base away lies a much larger clone, so this may be a sequencing read error. This rearrangement joins TRBV5-5 to TRBJ2-1, with 9 bases fitting TRBD2. Germline lookup yields CDR1 SGHKS and CDR2 YYEKEE (reference sequence). V trimming: 4 bases; J trimming: 7 bases; junction bases outside the gene matches: 9. There are 15 residues in the CDR3. CDR3 residues: CASSPLAGSRNEQFF. The CDR3 bases are TGTGCCAGCAGCCCGCTAGCGGGGTCAAGGAATGAGCAGTTCTTC.

The genes are TRBV7-8 and TRBJ2-3; TRBD2 might be the D (5 bases). The V gene's germline CDR1 is SGHVS and CDR2 FQNEAQ. The CDR3 totals 19 residues. Trimming pared 4 bases from V and 2 bases from J, leaving 25 bases between. CDR3 DNA sequence: TGTGCCAGCAGCTCCCGCGCCCTTGGCGGAGCGGCCCTCACAGATACGCAGTATTTT. Its protein product is CASSSRALGGAALTDTQYF. Complete variable domain (other parts from reference TRBV7-8 and TRBJ2-3): GAGVSQSPRYKVAKRGQDVALRCDPISGHVSLFWYQQALGQGPEFLTYFQNEAQLDKSGLPSDRFFAERPEGSVSTLKIQRTQQEDSAVYLCASSSRALGGAALTDTQYFGPGTRLTVL.

The sample holds a few counts of this clonotype. This chain links TRBV3-1 with TRBJ1-1; no definite D call. This CDR3 comprises 12 residues. Germline V lookup: CDR1 LGHDT, CDR2 YNNKEL (reference sequence). V gave up 3 bases and J gave up 11 bases, with 13 bases separating them. The CDR3 reads CASSHPQSPAFF. The CDR3 nucleotides are TGTGCCAGCAGCCATCCACAGTCCCCTGCTTTCTTT.

V gene TRBV7-3 combines with J gene TRBJ2-1; D may match TRBD1 or TRBD2 (5 bases each). Trimming removed 4 bases at V and 15 bases at J, with 19 bases between. Germline values: CDR1 SGHTA, CDR2 FQGTGA. The CDR3 extends over 13 amino acids. The chain's CDR3 is CASSSTSRESPFF. The CDR3 DNA follows: TGTGCCAGCAGCTCAACCTCCAGGGAGTCCCCGTTCTTC.

The V call is TRBV25-1, the J call TRBJ1-5, with D maybe TRBD1 (6 bases). The CDR3 consists of 19 residues. V was pared by 7 bases and J by 0 bases, with 25 bases between. Germline lookup yields CDR1 MGHDK and CDR2 SYGVNS. For the CDR3, the DNA is TGTGCCAGCACACCTTATAGGACAGCGATAAATGATAGCAATCAGCCCCAGCATTTT. It translates to CASTPYRTAINDSNQPQHF.

V gene TRBV5-5 combines with J gene TRBJ2-7; no firm D call. The CDR3 is made up of 16 amino acids. In germline, CDR1 is SGHKS, CDR2 YYEKEE (reference sequence). The V end lost 0 bases, the J end lost 2 bases, and 15 bases lay between the germline ends. DNA of the CDR3: TGTGCCAGCAGCTTGGCCCCCCGGCAGGATCCCTACGAGCAGTACTTC. This gives the protein CASSLAPRQDPYEQYF.

This clonotype came up many times. The V call is TRBV6-4, the J call TRBJ2-4; D remains ambiguous. The J call is uncertain, as TRBJ2-7 better fits the DNA end. The germline V gene has CDR1 MRHNA and CDR2 SNTAGT. This CDR3 has 13 amino acids. This chain's CDR3 is CASSESPLSEQYF. The DNA for the CDR3 is TGTGCCAGCAGTGAATCGCCGCTGAGCGAGCAGTACTTC.

For this clonotype: This may be a read error: a much more frequent sequence differs by one nucleotide. The chain combines TRBV6-2 or TRBV6-3 with TRBJ2-5; maybe TRBD1 (7 bases). V was clipped by 6 bases and J by 4 bases, with 15 bases between them. The CDR3 has 14 residues. CDR1 is MNHEY, CDR2 SVGEGT, per germline. CDR3 amino acids: CASRPTGRLETQYF. DNA for the CDR3: TGTGCCAGCAGGCCGACAGGGAGGTTAGAGACCCAGTACTTC.

This clonotype has ten or more counts. The chain joins TRBV2 to TRBJ2-5; a possible D gene is TRBD1 (6 bases). The V gene lost 5 bases and the J gene lost 3 bases, with 16 bases spanning the gap. The CDR3 spans 15 residues. Germline loops: CDR1 SNHLY, CDR2 FYNNEI. The CDR3: CASSPPPGQKETQYF. The CDR3 DNA reads as TGTGCCAGCAGTCCACCCCCGGGACAAAAAGAGACCCAGTACTTC.

This clonotype was found many times. This chain joins TRBV9 and TRBJ2-5; D is possibly TRBD1 (5 bases). Germline V gene data show CDR1 as SGDLS and CDR2 as YYNGEE. The CDR3 is 14 residues long. V was trimmed by 4 bases and J by 5 bases, leaving 15 bases between them. The CDR3 DNA sequence: TGTGCCAGCAGCCCGAGACAGCCTGGGGAGACCCAGTACTTC. Amino acid sequence: CASSPRQPGETQYF.

There are a few counts of this clonotype. A much more abundant neighbour one base away suggests this may be a read error. The chain links TRBV5-1 to TRBJ1-5; D unresolved. CDR3 length: 13 amino acids. V was shortened by 4 bases and J by 5 bases, with 10 bases between the two germline ends. Germline V gene lookup returns CDR1 SGHRS and CDR2 YFSETQ. The CDR3 loop reads CASSLNGDQPQHF. The CDR3 DNA is TGCGCCAGCAGCCTGAACGGAGATCAGCCCCAGCATTTT.

On this clonotype itself: A much larger clone is a single base away; this may be a read error. This chain connects TRBV7-2 to TRBJ2-4; 8 bases map to TRBD1. Germline V gives CDR1 SGHTA, CDR2 FQGNSA. There are 16 residues in the CDR3. For the CDR3, the DNA is TGTGCCTGCAGCCGATCGTGGACAGGGGCCAAAAACATTCAGTACTTC. Translated, it gives CACSRSWTGAKNIQYF.

This clonotype was counted a single time. This chain uses TRBV28 with TRBJ1-2, with TRBD1 matching 7 bases. Trimming removed 2 bases from V and 6 bases from J; junction bases left unmatched: 6. Looked up from germline, CDR1 is MDHEN and CDR2 is SYDVKM. CDR3 length: 14 residues. CDR3 DNA: TGTGCCAGCAGTTTACCGGGACAGTCCGATGGCTACACCTTC. This gives the protein CASSLPGQSDGYTF.

Points on this clonotype: A read error may produce the germline difference seen at one junction end. The gene calls are TRBV11-2 and TRBJ2-5; D is possibly TRBD2 (5 bases). The germline V gene has CDR1 SGHAT and CDR2 FQNNGV. CDR3 length: 14 residues. The chain's CDR3 is CASSLAGKQEAQYF. The CDR3 DNA follows: TGTGCCAGCAGCTTGGCGGGTAAACAAGAGGCCCAGTACTTC.

This clonotype has ten or more counts. The chain uses TRBV5-1 and TRBJ1-6; no definite D call. Trimming removed 1 base at V and 6 bases at J, with 11 bases between. The CDR3 covers 15 residues. Germline CDR1 and CDR2: SGHRS and YFSETQ. CDR3: CASSLNREVNSPLHF. The CDR3, as DNA: TGCGCCAGCAGCTTGAATCGGGAGGTTAATTCACCCCTCCACTTT.

The J gene is TRBJ2-6, the V gene TRBV11-2; a possible D gene is TRBD2 (5 bases). Trimming shortened V by 1 base and J by 1 base, and 14 bases separated the two germline ends. This CDR3 is 18 amino acids long. From germline, CDR1 is SGHAT and CDR2 FQNNGV. CDR3 residues: CASSLGKPGLSGANVLTF. CDR3 DNA: TGTGCCAGCAGCTTAGGTAAACCCGGACTTTCTGGGGCCAACGTCCTGACTTTC.

The sample holds a few counts of this clonotype. The gene calls are TRBV28 and TRBJ1-3; no definite D call. Germline CDR1 and CDR2: MDHEN and SYDVKM. The CDR3 covers 13 residues. V shed 5 bases and J shed 6 bases, with 11 bases lying between them. CDR3 in DNA: TGTGCCAGCAGTCCACCGTGGAAAAACACCATATATTTT. Its translation is CASSPPWKNTIYF.